This paragraph reports one TCR beta chain. TCRdb keeps only in-frame clones here, not all; method: immunoSEQ multiplex PCR. The sample lists tens of thousands of clones, roughly 92% seen once, with 1% to 1.5% in the top ten. The CDR3 extends over 19 amino acids. V lost 1 base, J lost 6 bases, and 13 bases stayed unmatched. Germline values: CDR1 LGHNA, CDR2 YSLEER. The record originates from a study of T cell changes during pregnancy in multiple sclerosis. V usage is TRBV4-3 and J usage is TRBJ2-1; 12 bases agree with TRBD2. This TCR derives from a female donor with multiple sclerosis, enrolled in a pregnancy study. Sample: peripheral blood. The CDR3 sequence is CASSQAGTSGWVEVNEQFF. The CDR3 region has the DNA TGCGCCAGCAGCCAAGCCGGGACTAGCGGGTGGGTAGAAGTCAATGAGCAGTTCTTC.